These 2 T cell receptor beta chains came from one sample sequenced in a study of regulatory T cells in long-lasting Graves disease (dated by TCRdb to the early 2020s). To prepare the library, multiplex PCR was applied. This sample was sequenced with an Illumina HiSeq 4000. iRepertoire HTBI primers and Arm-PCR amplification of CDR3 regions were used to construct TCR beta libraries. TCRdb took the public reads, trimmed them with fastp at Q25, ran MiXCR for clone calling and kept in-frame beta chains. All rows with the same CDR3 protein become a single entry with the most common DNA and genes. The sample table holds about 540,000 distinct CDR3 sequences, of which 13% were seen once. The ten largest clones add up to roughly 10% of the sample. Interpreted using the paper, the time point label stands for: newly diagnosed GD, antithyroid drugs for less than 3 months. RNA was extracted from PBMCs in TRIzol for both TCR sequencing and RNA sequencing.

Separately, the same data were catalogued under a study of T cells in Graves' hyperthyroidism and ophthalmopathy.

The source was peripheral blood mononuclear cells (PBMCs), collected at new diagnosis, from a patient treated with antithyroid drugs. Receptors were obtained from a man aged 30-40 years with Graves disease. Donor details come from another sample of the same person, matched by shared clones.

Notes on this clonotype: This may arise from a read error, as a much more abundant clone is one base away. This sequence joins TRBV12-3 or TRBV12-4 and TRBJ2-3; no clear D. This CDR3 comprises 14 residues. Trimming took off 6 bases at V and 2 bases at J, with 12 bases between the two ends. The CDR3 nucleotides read TGTGCCAGCAGCCTCAGATATTTCACAGATACGCAGTATTTT. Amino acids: CASSLRYFTDTQYF.

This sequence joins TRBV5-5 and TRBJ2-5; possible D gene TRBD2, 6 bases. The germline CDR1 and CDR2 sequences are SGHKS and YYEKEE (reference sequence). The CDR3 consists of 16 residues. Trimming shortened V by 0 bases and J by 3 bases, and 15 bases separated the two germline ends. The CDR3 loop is CASSLEKAGIKETQYF. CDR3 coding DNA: TGTGCCAGCAGCTTGGAAAAGGCGGGGATCAAAGAGACCCAGTACTTC.